This TCR beta chain came from a study of blood T cell repertoires in COVID-19. Study-level information: The United States, Italy and Spain provided the acute and convalescent COVID-19 samples. PBMCs, B-cell-depleted T cells, or T cells were the source of the cDNA or gDNA that made up the material.

Per the study methods: Estimates of nucleated cell counts were drawn from the amplification of reference gene primers. Method: immunoSEQ multiplex PCR; TCRdb's copy keeps in-frame clones and lacks some. V and J calls and clone size come straight from that table; D and trimming were deduced from the DNA. The data contain 110,000 to 150,000 clones, 70% to 85% of them seen just once; the ten biggest clones take up approximately 3%. The germline V and J ends were trimmed by 6 bases and 8 bases, with 13 bases remaining between them. The germline V gene encodes CDR1 MNHEY and CDR2 SVGEGT. CDR3 length equals 12 residues.

The origin of this receptor is a woman older than 75 with acute or convalescent COVID-19. Sequenced material: peripheral blood. V usage is TRBV6-2 or TRBV6-3 and J usage is TRBJ1-2; D is possibly TRBD1 (6 bases). CDR3 region: CASSTGMRGYTF. The CDR3 DNA reads as TGTGCCAGCAGCACAGGGATGAGGGGCTACACCTTC.